Shown below are 26 T cell receptor beta chains from a single sample sequenced in a study of T cell repertoires in cytomegalovirus infection (dated by TCRdb to the late 2010s). Sequenced using an Illumina HiSeq 1500. TCRdb trimmed the raw reads at Q25, called clones with MiXCR and kept productive beta chains. Rows are unified per CDR3 protein, each entry keeping the most common DNA and genes. This sample has fewer than 200,000 distinct CDR3 sequences in its table, and around an eighth of those were observed once. The biggest ten clones account for around 27% of the sample. Material for sequencing was PBMCs. The source of these receptors is a human donor in good health (CMV status not recorded). Some clones in this sample may be carry-over from other donors' samples.

Ten or more counts support this clonotype. The CDR3 DNA sequence: TGCGCCAGCAGCCCTCTCCCTTCTAGCACAGATACGCAGTATTTT. Amino acids: CASSPLPSSTDTQYF. V is TRBV4-3 and J is TRBJ2-3; D is unclear. Trimming pared 4 bases from V and 0 bases from J, leaving 11 bases between. This CDR3 contains 15 residues. Germline CDR1 reads LGHNA; CDR2 reads YSLEER.

This clonotype was detected a few times. CDR3 bases: TGTGCCAGCAGACAAGGAGAGACCCAGTACTTC. Translating gives CASRQGETQYF. The V gene is TRBV11-2, the J gene TRBJ2-5; no clear D. Deletions cut 6 bases from V and 4 bases from J, with 6 bases between. Germline CDR1 reads SGHAT; CDR2 reads FQNNGV. CDR3 length equals 11 residues.

The rearrangement uses TRBV11-2 and TRBJ1-2; D is undetermined. The CDR3 is made up of 15 amino acids. Trimming took off 4 bases at V and 4 bases at J, with 16 bases between the two ends. Looked up from germline, CDR1 is SGHAT and CDR2 is FQNNGV. The CDR3 here is CASSSRTVGSYGYTF. Here the CDR3 DNA reads TGTGCCAGCAGCTCCCGGACGGTGGGGAGCTATGGCTACACCTTC.

The CDR3 nucleotides are TGCAGCGGGGGACTAGCGGGCAGGGATACGCAGTATTTT. Translating it yields CSGGLAGRDTQYF. The V and J genes are TRBV29-1 and TRBJ2-3; 12 positions agree with TRBD2. J gave up 6 bases and V 7 bases, and 5 bases lay outside the gene matches. The germline gives CDR1 SQVTM, CDR2 ANQGSEA. The CDR3 has 13 amino acids.

This clonotype was observed many times. The CDR3 here is CASSETTSSLHGYTF. The CDR3 DNA sequence: TGTGCCAGCAGTGAAACAACATCCTCGCTCCATGGCTACACCTTC. The chain carries TRBV6-1 and TRBJ1-2; D call uncertain. V lost 2 bases and J lost 6, with 16 bases in between. CDR1 and CDR2 from the germline V gene are MNHNS and SASEGT. The CDR3 has 15 residues.

This chain links TRBV5-1 with TRBJ2-7, with a weak D call TRBD1 (8 bases). The CDR3 contains 17 residues. Per germline, CDR1 SGHRS and CDR2 YFSETQ. V was trimmed by 0 bases and J by 5 bases, leaving 21 bases between them. Here the CDR3 DNA reads TGCGCCAGCAGCTTGGCCGAAACAGGGGGGGGAAGGGACGAGCAGTACTTC. It yields the protein CASSLAETGGGRDEQYF.

This clonotype was counted at least ten times. V gene TRBV7-2 combines with J gene TRBJ2-5; TRBD1 matches at 7 bases. In germline, CDR1 is SGHTA, CDR2 FQGNSA. The V segment lost 1 base and the J segment 5 bases; nucleotides outside the gene matches: 4. This CDR3 comprises 14 residues. The DNA of the CDR3 is TGTGCCAGCAGCTTAGGAGGGGGCCAGGAGACCCAGTACTTC. Translation gives CASSLGGGQETQYF.

At least ten counts were recorded for this clonotype. This rearrangement joins TRBV7-2 to TRBJ2-5; 7 nucleotides agree with TRBD2. Germline V gene data show CDR1 as SGHTA and CDR2 as FQGNSA. V was clipped by 8 bases and J by 0 bases; unmatched bases: 9. The CDR3 has 15 amino acids. In DNA, the CDR3 is TGTGCCAGCCGATTCTTCCGGGGGGACCAAGAGACCCAGTACTTC. Translating gives CASRFFRGDQETQYF.

The chain joins TRBV12-5 to TRBJ1-1; D might be TRBD1 (5 bases). The CDR3 contains 15 residues. With 7 bases removed from V and 0 bases from J, the gap between germline ends came to 15 bases. Germline V CDR1 and CDR2: LGHNT, FRNRAP. The CDR3 nucleotides read TGTGCTAGTGCCCTAGGGGCAGGGCTGAACACTGAAGCTTTCTTT. Amino acid sequence: CASALGAGLNTEAFF. Combining the CDR3 with reference TRBV12-5 and TRBJ1-1 gives the whole variable domain DARVTQTPRHKVTEMGQEVTMRCQPILGHNTVFWYRQTMMQGLELLAYFRNRAPLDDSGMPKDRFSAEMPDATLATLKIQPSEPRDSAVYFCASALGAGLNTEAFFGQGTRLTVV.

This clonotype was counted many times. CDR3 sequence reads: CAIKANTEAFF. DNA for the CDR3: TGTGCCATAAAGGCCAACACTGAAGCTTTCTTT. The rearrangement joins TRBV28 to TRBJ1-1; D not resolved. Germline V gives CDR1 MDHEN, CDR2 SYDVKM. This CDR3 contains 11 residues. The V and J ends lost 10 bases and 2 bases respectively, with 8 bases between them. Drawing the rest from reference TRBV28 and TRBJ1-1, the complete variable domain is DVKVTQSSRYLVKRTGEKVFLECVQDMDHENMFWYRQDPGLGLRLIYFSYDVKMKEKGDIPEGYSVSREKKERFSLILESASTNQTSMYLCAIKANTEAFFGQGTRLTVV.

The rearrangement uses TRBV29-1 and TRBJ2-6; no clear D. The V and J ends lost 4 bases and 0 bases respectively, with 4 bases between them. Germline V CDR1 and CDR2: SQVTM, ANQGSEA. This CDR3 region has 13 residues. CDR3 nucleotides: TGCAGCGTTGGGGACTCTGGGGCCAACGTCCTGACTTTC. It encodes CSVGDSGANVLTF.

This clonotype was found a few times. This chain links TRBV4-1 with TRBJ1-6; D ambiguous. V was shortened by 6 bases and J by 10 bases, with 16 bases between the two germline ends. The germline CDR1 and CDR2 sequences are MGHRA and YSYEKL. This CDR3 has 14 amino acids. CDR3 bases: TGCGCCAGCAGGCTTCTGGGCCCCCAATCACCCCTCCACTTT. Protein product: CASRLLGPQSPLHF.

This clonotype was counted ten times or more. V usage is TRBV5-6 and J usage is TRBJ1-5; D is unclear. Germline lookup yields CDR1 SGHDT and CDR2 YYEEEE. This CDR3 has 12 residues. Trimming took 4 bases from V and 6 from J, leaving 8 bases between them. The CDR3 bases are TGTGCCAGCAGCGCGCTAGGTCAGCCCCAGCATTTT. Translating gives CASSALGQPQHF.

Only a few counts were recorded for this clonotype. The chain joins TRBV6-5 to TRBJ1-3, with a tentative D call TRBD1 (5 bases). The CDR3 is 15 residues long. CDR1 and CDR2 from the germline V gene are MNHEY and SVGAGI. Trimming pared 5 bases from V and 0 bases from J, leaving 11 bases between. The CDR3 spells CASSMGRLSGNTIYF. The CDR3, as DNA: TGTGCCAGCAGTATGGGACGGCTCTCTGGAAACACCATATATTTT.

The chain employs TRBV5-1 and TRBJ2-2, with D unclear. Germline V gives CDR1 SGHRS, CDR2 YFSETQ. Trimming removed 2 bases from V and 5 bases from J, with 10 bases in between. CDR3 length: 14 amino acids. The CDR3 sequence is CASSLGSWTGELFF. CDR3 bases: TGCGCCAGCAGCTTAGGATCTTGGACCGGGGAGCTGTTTTTT.

In this sample, this clonotype turned up a few times. The rearrangement uses TRBV12-3 or TRBV12-4 and TRBJ2-1; possibly TRBD1 or TRBD2 for D (5 bases each). The V gene lost 2 bases and the J gene lost 10 bases, with 9 bases spanning the gap. The CDR3 is made up of 12 amino acids. The CDR3 nucleotides are TGTGCCAGCAGTTTATGGGACGTCGAGCAGTTCTTC. As protein: CASSLWDVEQFF.

CDR3 region: CASSADGRRGGYTF. Written as DNA, the CDR3 is TGTGCCAGCAGTGCGGACGGCAGAAGAGGGGGCTACACCTTC. The chain uses TRBV28 and TRBJ1-2; D unclear. Trimming shortened V by 5 bases and J by 8 bases, and 18 bases separated the two germline ends. The CDR3 length is 14 residues. CDR1 and CDR2 from the germline V gene are MDHEN and SYDVKM.

This clonotype has only a few counts. The V and J genes are TRBV4-1 and TRBJ2-5, with 8 bases aligning to TRBD1. Unmatched junction bases numbered 9, after V lost 5 bases and J lost 4 bases. The CDR3 has 15 amino acids. Germline CDR1 reads MGHRA; CDR2 reads YSYEKL. The CDR3 loop reads CASSTRTGYGETQYF. For the CDR3, the DNA is TGCGCCAGCAGCACCCGGACAGGGTATGGAGAGACCCAGTACTTC.

This clonotype appeared a few times. The genes are TRBV28 and TRBJ1-1; no clear D. V lost 3 bases, J lost 7 bases, and 12 bases lay in between. Germline V gene data show CDR1 as MDHEN and CDR2 as SYDVKM. The CDR3 is made up of 13 amino acids. CDR3 sequence: CASSLNRLFEAFF. In DNA form, the CDR3 reads TGTGCCAGCAGTTTGAATCGTCTTTTTGAAGCTTTCTTT.

This clonotype appeared a few times. The chain is built from TRBV29-1 and TRBJ1-1; maybe TRBD1 (6 bases). The V and J ends lost 5 bases and 2 bases respectively, with 15 bases between them. The CDR3 extends over 14 amino acids. In germline, CDR1 is SQVTM, CDR2 ANQGSEA. The CDR3 reads CSVHPGHQNTEAFF. In DNA form, the CDR3 reads TGCAGCGTTCACCCGGGACACCAAAACACTGAAGCTTTCTTT.

The genes are TRBV2 and TRBJ2-1; 13 bases match TRBD2. Germline V gene data show CDR1 as SNHLY and CDR2 as FYNNEI. V lost 8 bases, J lost 1 base, and 5 bases stayed unmatched. The CDR3 consists of 16 residues. In DNA form, the CDR3 reads TGTGCCAGCTGGACTAGCGGGAGAGAATCCTACAATGAGCAGTTCTTC. It specifies CASWTSGRESYNEQFF.

The rearrangement joins TRBV20-1 to TRBJ2-3; the match to TRBD1 covers 8 bases. V lost 1 base, J lost 6 bases, and 9 bases stayed unmatched. The CDR3 is 15 amino acids. Germline assignment: CDR1 DFQATT and CDR2 SNEGSKA (reference sequence). The CDR3 DNA reads as TGCAGTGCTAGAGGCCGGGACAGGACGCCGGATACGCAGTATTTT. Translated: CSARGRDRTPDTQYF.

The genes are TRBV5-6 and TRBJ2-7, with a tentative D call TRBD1 (6 bases). Germline V gene lookup returns CDR1 SGHDT and CDR2 YYEEEE. The CDR3 is 12 residues long. Trimming stripped 2 bases from V and 6 bases from J, with 9 bases between. This CDR3 reads CASSFGTPEQYF. The DNA of the CDR3 is TGTGCCAGCAGCTTCGGGACACCCGAGCAGTACTTC.

The chain is built from TRBV19 and TRBJ2-6; tentatively, D is TRBD2 (6 bases). V lost 4 bases and J 1 base, leaving 11 bases between the germline ends. The CDR3 consists of 16 residues. The germline gives CDR1 LNHDA, CDR2 SQIVND (reference sequence). The CDR3 here is CASSTGRPSGANVLTF. The DNA for the CDR3 is TGTGCCAGTAGTACAGGGAGGCCGTCTGGGGCCAACGTCCTGACTTTC.

This clonotype was found a few times. The chain has TRBV20-1 and TRBJ1-5, with unresolved D. This CDR3 is built from 14 residues. Germline V gene data show CDR1 as DFQATT and CDR2 as SNEGSKA (reference sequence). The V end was cut by 2 bases, the J end by 5 bases, with 13 bases between. CDR3 protein: CSARPTGPDQPQHF. CDR3 sequence (DNA): TGCAGTGCTAGACCAACCGGACCCGATCAGCCCCAGCATTTT.

This clonotype was picked up many times. The chain carries TRBV7-2 and TRBJ1-6; D gene ambiguous. This CDR3 has 14 amino acids. CDR1 and CDR2 from the germline V gene are SGHTA and FQGNSA. Trimming removed 1 base from V and 1 base from J, with 2 bases in between. CDR3 sequence reads: CASSLGSYNSPLHF. Here the CDR3 DNA reads TGTGCCAGCAGCTTAGGATCCTATAATTCACCCCTCCACTTT. Complete variable domain (other parts from reference TRBV7-2 and TRBJ1-6): GAGVSQSPSNKVTEKGKDVELRCDPISGHTALYWYRQSLGQGLEFLIYFQGNSAPDKSGLPSDRFSAERTGGSVSTLTIQRTQQEDSAVYLCASSLGSYNSPLHFGNGTRLTVT.